A single sample gave rise to the 5 T cell receptor beta chains below, sequenced in a study of T cells after yellow fever vaccination. In TCRdb, the 5' RACE reads were re-called with MiXCR into one record per CDR3 protein. The table records 250,000 to 300,000 distinct CDR3 sequences, 7.5% to 9.5% of them present only once. The specimen was CD4+ T cells sorted from PBMCs, collected 5 days after the yellow fever booster vaccination. The receptors were sampled from a man aged 18 to 29 who received the YFV17D yellow fever vaccine.

Many counts were recorded for this clonotype. This chain links TRBV10-3 with TRBJ1-1; 7 bases align to TRBD1. The CDR3 runs 15 residues. Trimming took 2 bases from V and 2 from J; bases not matched to a gene: 5. Germline CDR1 is ENHRY and CDR2 is SYGVKD. CDR3 sequence (DNA): TGTGCCATCAGTGAGAGCAGGGGGGGAAACACTGAAGCTTTCTTT. As protein: CAISESRGGNTEAFF.

This clonotype was seen many times. This chain uses TRBV2 with TRBJ2-3; TRBD2 matches at 8 bases. The junction had 5 bases not matched to a gene; V was cut back by 7 bases and J by 2 bases. The CDR3 loop spans 14 amino acids. Germline V gives CDR1 SNHLY, CDR2 FYNNEI. This CDR3 reads CASKASGFTDTQYF. The CDR3 region has the DNA TGTGCCAGCAAGGCTAGCGGGTTCACAGATACGCAGTATTTT.

CDR3 residues: CASSQDLAGGGTGELFF. In DNA form, the CDR3 reads TGCGCCAGCAGCCAAGATTTGGCGGGGGGGGGAACCGGGGAGCTGTTTTTT. V gene TRBV4-3 combines with J gene TRBJ2-2; 9 nucleotides align to TRBD2. V lost 0 bases, J lost 5 bases, and 7 bases stayed unmatched. Germline V CDR1 and CDR2: LGHNA, YSLEER. This CDR3 has 17 residues.

This clonotype was seen repeatedly, ten times or more. CDR3 DNA sequence: TGCGCCAGCAGCCAAGATAAAGGGAGACTAGCGGGGATCCAAGAGACCCAGTACTTC. This sequence encodes CASSQDKGRLAGIQETQYF. This chain connects TRBV4-3 to TRBJ2-5, with TRBD2 identical over 11 bases. Per the germline V gene, CDR1 is LGHNA and CDR2 is YSLEER. The CDR3 length is 19 residues. Trimming took 0 bases from V and 1 from J; bases not matched to a gene: 10.

The chain uses TRBV4-2 and TRBJ1-2; no reliable D call. Germline V lookup: CDR1 LGHNA, CDR2 YNFKEQ. V lost 0 bases to trimming and J lost 4 bases, with 21 bases between them. The CDR3 sequence is 18 residues long. The CDR3 spells CASSQDWRGQSSGYGYTF. The CDR3 DNA is TGTGCCAGCAGCCAAGATTGGAGAGGGCAGTCATCCGGCTATGGCTACACCTTC.